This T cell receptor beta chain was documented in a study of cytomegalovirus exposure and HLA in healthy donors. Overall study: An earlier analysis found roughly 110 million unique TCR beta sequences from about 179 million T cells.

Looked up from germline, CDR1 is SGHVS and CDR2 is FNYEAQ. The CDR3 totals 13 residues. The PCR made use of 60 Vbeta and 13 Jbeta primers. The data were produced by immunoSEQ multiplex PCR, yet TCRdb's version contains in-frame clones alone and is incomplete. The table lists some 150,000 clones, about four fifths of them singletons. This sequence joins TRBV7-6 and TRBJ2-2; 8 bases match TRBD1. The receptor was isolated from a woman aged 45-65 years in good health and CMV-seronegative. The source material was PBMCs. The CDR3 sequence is CGTGTGDTGELFF. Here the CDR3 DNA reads TGTGGTACCGGGACAGGAGACACCGGGGAGCTGTTTTTT.